One sample yielded the 10 T cell receptor beta chains listed below, sequenced in a study of cytomegalovirus exposure and HLA in healthy donors. PCR used 60 Vbeta primers and 13 Jbeta primers. Produced via immunoSEQ multiplex PCR; TCRdb's table is partial and in-frame only. The sample lists about 270,000 clones; more than 55% were seen once. The sequencing input was PBMCs. The receptors were gathered from a female donor in good health and CMV-seronegative.

The genes are TRBV5-1 and TRBJ1-1, with D unresolved. The CDR3 is 15 amino acids. Germline V CDR1 and CDR2: SGHRS, YFSETQ. The V and J ends lost 0 bases and 1 base respectively, with 10 bases between them. CDR3 sequence (DNA): TGCGCCAGCAGCTTGGGCGGGGTCGGGAACACTGAAGCTTTCTTT. This sequence encodes CASSLGGVGNTEAFF.

The rearrangement uses TRBV25-1 and TRBJ1-2; D call uncertain. The CDR3 length is 14 residues. The germline gives CDR1 MGHDK, CDR2 SYGVNS. V dropped 1 base and J dropped 5 bases, with 11 bases sitting between them. The CDR3 here is CASSESTRRYGYTF. CDR3 nucleotide sequence: TGTGCCAGCAGTGAATCGACACGACGATATGGCTACACCTTC.

J is TRBJ2-7 and V is TRBV25-1; maybe TRBD1 (6 bases). This CDR3 has 14 amino acids. V gave up 6 bases and J gave up 3 bases, with 15 bases separating them. Germline V CDR1 and CDR2: MGHDK, SYGVNS. CDR3 coding DNA: TGTGCCAGCAGCTCAAGCATGGACAGCTACGAGCAGTACTTC. Translation gives CASSSSMDSYEQYF.

This chain connects TRBV19 to TRBJ1-5; 10 bases map to TRBD1. This CDR3 region has 15 residues. Germline CDR1 reads LNHDA; CDR2 reads SQIVND (reference sequence). V trimming: 0 bases; J trimming: 5 bases; junction bases outside the gene matches: 1. This CDR3 reads CASSIDDRGHQPQHF. The CDR3 nucleotides read TGTGCCAGTAGTATAGATGACAGGGGGCATCAGCCCCAGCATTTT.

The genes are TRBV7-2 and TRBJ1-4; 9 bases are a match to TRBD1. The CDR3 is 15 residues long. V lost 5 bases and J lost 6; bases outside the gene matches: 7. Germline V gives CDR1 SGHTA, CDR2 FQGNSA. The CDR3 loop is CASSTIRDRDEKLFF. DNA for the CDR3: TGTGCCAGCAGCACGATCCGGGACAGGGATGAAAAACTGTTTTTT.

The chain carries TRBV5-1 and TRBJ2-3; 8 bases line up with TRBD2. The CDR3 is made up of 18 amino acids. The V segment lost 2 bases and the J segment 4 bases; nucleotides outside the gene matches: 15. Germline lookup yields CDR1 SGHRS and CDR2 YFSETQ. This CDR3 reads CASSFGISAGVSADTQYF. Here the CDR3 DNA reads TGCGCCAGCAGCTTCGGTATTTCAGCGGGAGTGTCGGCAGATACGCAGTATTTT. The entire variable domain, with the rest obtained from reference TRBV5-1 and TRBJ2-3, is as follows: KAGVTQTPRYLIKTRGQQVTLSCSPISGHRSVSWYQQTPGQGLQFLFEYFSETQRNKGNFPGRFSGRQFSNSRSEMNVSTLELGDSALYLCASSFGISAGVSADTQYFGPGTRLTVL.

The rearrangement joins TRBV29-1 to TRBJ1-1, with TRBD1 identical over 7 bases. V was clipped by 4 bases and J by 1 base; unmatched bases: 3. From germline, CDR1 is SQVTM and CDR2 ANQGSEA. The CDR3 spans 13 residues. The CDR3 DNA follows: TGCAGCGTTGGGGACAGAACGAACACTGAAGCTTTCTTT. This encodes CSVGDRTNTEAFF. Looking up the rest from reference TRBV29-1 and TRBJ1-1 gives the full variable domain: SAVISQKPSRDICQRGTSLTIQCQVDSQVTMMFWYRQQPGQSLTLIATANQGSEATYESGFVIDKFPISRPNLTFSTLTVSNMSPEDSSIYLCSVGDRTNTEAFFGQGTRLTVV.

The V and J genes are TRBV7-6 and TRBJ2-1; no clear D gene. V shed 1 base and J shed 2 bases, with 9 bases lying between them. The CDR3 is made up of 15 amino acids. Germline CDR1 is SGHVS and CDR2 is FNYEAQ. The CDR3 loop is CASSLGLEPYNEQFF. In nucleotides, the CDR3 is TGTGCCAGCAGCTTAGGGTTAGAGCCCTACAATGAGCAGTTCTTC.

This chain links TRBV6-1 with TRBJ1-2; 8 nucleotides agree with TRBD1. CDR1 and CDR2 (germline): MNHNS, SASEGT. The CDR3 contains 18 residues. Unmatched junction bases numbered 14, after V lost 1 base and J lost 4 bases. For the CDR3, the DNA is TGTGCCAGCAGTGAAGGGACAGGGTCGGCGGTAGGTGGCTATGGCTACACCTTC. Residues: CASSEGTGSAVGGYGYTF.

The chain recombines TRBV10-3 with TRBJ1-3; the D is unclear. The germline V and J ends were trimmed by 2 bases and 4 bases, with 15 bases remaining between them. This CDR3 contains 16 residues. The germline CDR1 and CDR2 sequences are ENHRY and SYGVKD. The CDR3 region is CAISEPLSRLGNTIYF. The CDR3 DNA reads TGTGCCATCAGTGAGCCGCTGTCCCGGTTAGGAAACACCATATATTTT.